At least ten counts were recorded for the clone carrying this T cell receptor beta chain. These data are taken from a study of identical twins. Healthy Caucasians made up all donors. Carrying unique molecular identifiers, the cDNA also gained a universal primer site through template switching. TCRdb analysed the 5' RACE reads with MiXCR anew, one entry per CDR3 protein. The repertoire holds under 250,000 distinct CDR3 sequences, 7.5% seen once, with about 5.6% in the top ten. CDR3 length: 12 amino acids. Germline V gene lookup returns CDR1 SGHAT and CDR2 FQNNGV. The germline V and J ends were trimmed by 4 bases and 5 bases, with 6 bases remaining between them. The sample was also reused in another study, on yellow fever vaccine responses in identical twins. That source notes: Twins reportedly appeared to share part of their vaccine T cell response while keeping part individual.

This TCR came from a woman aged 18 to 35 in good health. The V gene is TRBV11-2, the J gene TRBJ2-1, with D possibly being TRBD2 (6 bases). The specimen sequenced was CD8+ T cells sorted from blood. CDR3 DNA sequence: TGTGCCAGCAGCTGGGGGGACAATGAGCAGTTCTTC. It codes for CASSWGDNEQFF.